These 23 T cell receptor beta chains were all obtained from the same sample, sequenced in a study of T cell responses to AZD1222 COVID-19 vaccine. TCRdb's table, derived via immunoSEQ multiplex PCR, lists solely in-frame clones and lacks some. The profile shows about 76,000 clones, over 75% of them singletons. Sequenced material: peripheral blood, taken on day 0 of AZD1222 vaccination. The origin of the receptors is an adult in good health.

This chain uses TRBV25-1 with TRBJ2-7; perhaps D is TRBD1 or TRBD2 (5 bases each). The CDR3 extends over 12 amino acids. Trimming cost V 4 bases and J 3 bases, with 7 bases left between them. The germline V gene has CDR1 MGHDK and CDR2 SYGVNS. CDR3 amino acids: CASSGGIYEQYF. CDR3 nucleotide sequence: TGTGCCAGCAGTGGGGGGATCTACGAGCAGTACTTC.

The J gene is TRBJ1-3, the V gene TRBV9; D gene uncertain. CDR3 size: 15 residues. Germline assignment: CDR1 SGDLS and CDR2 YYNGEE. The V end lost 0 bases, the J end lost 8 bases, and 15 bases lay between the germline ends. As DNA, the CDR3 is TGTGCCAGCAGCGTAGCGGGCAGCGGGCGGGACACCATATATTTT. This translates into CASSVAGSGRDTIYF.

The V call is TRBV5-1, the J call TRBJ1-2, with D possibly matching TRBD1 (5 bases). V dropped 0 bases and J dropped 4 bases, with 13 bases sitting between them. This CDR3 has 15 amino acids. Germline V gene sequence: CDR1 SGHRS, CDR2 YFSETQ. The CDR3 loop is CASSLAPGGVYGYTF. The CDR3 nucleotides read TGCGCCAGCAGCTTGGCGCCGGGGGGTGTCTATGGCTACACCTTC. Variable domain in full (rest from reference TRBV5-1 and TRBJ1-2): KAGVTQTPRYLIKTRGQQVTLSCSPISGHRSVSWYQQTPGQGLQFLFEYFSETQRNKGNFPGRFSGRQFSNSRSEMNVSTLELGDSALYLCASSLAPGGVYGYTFGSGTRLTVV.

The chain joins TRBV7-9 to TRBJ2-7, with 7 bases lining up with TRBD1. This CDR3 comprises 14 residues. J was trimmed by 1 base and V by 5 bases; bases with no gene match: 5. CDR1 and CDR2 (germline): SEHNR, FQNEAQ (reference sequence). As DNA, the CDR3 is TGTGCCAGCAGCGTCGAGGGACAGTCCTACGAGCAGTACTTC. Translating gives CASSVEGQSYEQYF.

V is TRBV29-1 and J is TRBJ2-7; D is ambiguous. Deletions cut 6 bases from V and 0 bases from J, with 6 bases between. CDR3 length: 11 residues. Per the germline V gene, CDR1 is SQVTM and CDR2 is ANQGSEA. CDR3 nucleotides: TGCAGCGTACAAGACTCCTACGAGCAGTACGTC. This gives the protein CSVQDSYEQYV.

The gene calls are TRBV7-9 and TRBJ2-7; 11 bases map to TRBD2. Trimming at V came to 3 bases and at J to 3 bases, leaving 7 bases not matched to a gene. Germline V gene data show CDR1 as SEHNR and CDR2 as FQNEAQ (reference sequence). The CDR3 loop spans 16 amino acids. In DNA, the CDR3 is TGTGCCAGCAGCTTTTCCCCGCTAGCGGGAGGCTACGAGCAGTACTTC. This sequence encodes CASSFSPLAGGYEQYF.

As DNA, the CDR3 is TGTGCCATCAGTGAGACGGGACAGCGCACAGATACGCAGTATTTT. It translates to CAISETGQRTDTQYF. V is TRBV10-3 and J is TRBJ2-3; TRBD1 matches 7 bases. Germline assignment: CDR1 ENHRY and CDR2 SYGVKD. The CDR3 is 15 residues long. The junction had 3 bases not matched to a gene; V was cut back by 2 bases and J by 1 base.

The gene calls are TRBV6-5 and TRBJ1-5; 9 bases map to TRBD1. This CDR3 has 15 residues. V trimming: 7 bases; J trimming: 2 bases; junction bases outside the gene matches: 6. Germline V CDR1 and CDR2: MNHEY, SVGAGI. CDR3 amino acids: CASKGTGFGNQPQHF. CDR3 in DNA: TGTGCCAGCAAGGGGACAGGGTTCGGCAATCAGCCCCAGCATTTT.

V is TRBV27 and J is TRBJ1-2; TRBD1 might be the D (6 bases). V lost 4 bases, J lost 6 bases, and 24 bases lay in between. The CDR3 sequence is 17 residues long. The germline gives CDR1 MNHEY, CDR2 SMNVEV (reference sequence). The DNA of the CDR3 is TGTGCCAGCAGTTACGGGGGCGCGGGGGTACCCTATGATGGCTACACCTTC. Protein sequence: CASSYGGAGVPYDGYTF.

This rearrangement joins TRBV3-1 (or the pseudogene TRBV3-2) to TRBJ1-2; 9 bases agree with TRBD1. CDR1 LGHDT and CDR2 YNNKEL come from the germline V gene (reference sequence). The CDR3 contains 17 residues. Trimming at V came to 3 bases and at J to 1 base, leaving 9 bases not matched to a gene. The CDR3 loop reads CASSQPFSDRGNYGYTF. As DNA, the CDR3 is TGTGCCAGCAGCCAGCCGTTTTCGGACAGGGGTAACTATGGCTACACCTTC.

The V call is TRBV6-6, the J call TRBJ2-1, with D perhaps assigned TRBD1 or TRBD2 (6 bases each). Germline values: CDR1 MNHNY, CDR2 SVGAGI (reference sequence). V shed 0 bases and J shed 6 bases, with 9 bases lying between them. The CDR3 sequence is 14 residues long. CDR3 protein: CASSYSGGGNEQFF. Written as DNA, the CDR3 is TGTGCCAGCAGTTACTCCGGGGGCGGCAATGAGCAGTTCTTC.

The chain combines TRBV2 with TRBJ1-2, with 9 positions matching TRBD1. The germline V gene encodes CDR1 SNHLY and CDR2 FYNNEI. V lost 3 bases to trimming and J lost 2 bases; unmatched junction nucleotides: 4. This CDR3 comprises 15 residues. CDR3 nucleotide sequence: TGTGCCAGCAGTGAGGGGACAGGGCTGAACTATGGCTACACCTTC. Its translation is CASSEGTGLNYGYTF.

The chain uses TRBV7-8 and TRBJ2-5, with 10 bases identical to TRBD1. Germline lookup yields CDR1 SGHVS and CDR2 FQNEAQ. V shed 4 bases, J shed 5 bases, and the junction held 7 bases outside the gene matches. This CDR3 comprises 15 residues. The CDR3 reads CASSSRTGGGETQYF. As DNA, the CDR3 is TGTGCCAGCAGCTCAAGGACAGGGGGAGGGGAGACCCAGTACTTC. Variable domain in full (rest from reference TRBV7-8 and TRBJ2-5): GAGVSQSPRYKVAKRGQDVALRCDPISGHVSLFWYQQALGQGPEFLTYFQNEAQLDKSGLPSDRFFAERPEGSVSTLKIQRTQQEDSAVYLCASSSRTGGGETQYFGPGTRLLVL.

The V call is TRBV6-6, the J call TRBJ2-7, with TRBD2 as a possible D gene (6 bases). V was cut by 0 bases and J by 0 bases, with 12 bases left in between. This CDR3 has 16 amino acids. Germline V lookup: CDR1 MNHNY, CDR2 SVGAGI (reference sequence). Here the CDR3 reads CASSYSRSGSSYEQYF. For the CDR3, the DNA is TGTGCCAGCAGTTACTCGCGTAGCGGCAGCTCCTACGAGCAGTACTTC.

The chain uses TRBV11-2 and TRBJ1-1, with 7 bases aligning to TRBD1. The length of the CDR3 is 16 residues. The junction had 10 bases not matched to a gene; V was cut back by 5 bases and J by 1 base. CDR1 is SGHAT and CDR2 is FQNNGV in the germline V gene. CDR3 bases: TGTGCCAGCAGCCGCTTCCAGAGACAGGGGAACACTGAAGCTTTCTTT. Translation gives CASSRFQRQGNTEAFF.

The J gene is TRBJ2-4, the V gene TRBV2; no definite D call. This CDR3 is 14 amino acids long. Trimming cost V 7 bases and J 0 bases, with 10 bases left between them. Germline CDR1 and CDR2: SNHLY and FYNNEI. CDR3 protein: CASKGQLAKNIQYF. The CDR3 DNA follows: TGTGCCAGCAAGGGTCAGCTAGCCAAAAACATTCAGTACTTC.

The chain couples TRBV5-1 to TRBJ2-3; 11 bases are shared with TRBD1. After removal of 6 bases from V and 6 bases from J, the junction contained 6 bases not matched to a gene. From germline, CDR1 is SGHRS and CDR2 YFSETQ. This CDR3 region has 14 residues. The CDR3 sequence: CASKTGTGGDTQYF. CDR3 sequence (DNA): TGCGCCAGCAAAACGGGGACAGGGGGTGATACGCAGTATTTT.

CDR3 in amino acids: CATLEGTPNTGELFF. In DNA form, the CDR3 reads TGTGCCACCCTCGAGGGGACCCCGAACACCGGGGAGCTGTTTTTT. V gene TRBV6-6 combines with J gene TRBJ2-2; D may be TRBD1 or TRBD2 (5 bases each). The V and J ends lost 10 bases and 0 bases respectively, with 15 bases between them. Looked up from germline, CDR1 is MNHNY and CDR2 is SVGAGI (reference sequence). This CDR3 spans 15 amino acids.

The V call is TRBV18, the J call TRBJ1-1, with 9 bases identical to TRBD1. The CDR3 has 19 amino acids. The germline V gene has CDR1 KGHSH and CDR2 LQKENI. Unmatched junction bases numbered 16, after V lost 2 bases and J lost 3 bases. CDR3 protein: CASSPGFGTGTVGDTEAFF. CDR3 DNA sequence: TGTGCCAGCTCACCAGGATTCGGGACAGGGACGGTTGGGGACACTGAAGCTTTCTTT.

This clone was seen just once. V usage is TRBV28 and J usage is TRBJ1-2; 10 positions match TRBD1. Unmatched junction bases numbered 13, after V lost 6 bases and J lost 3 bases. The CDR3 totals 17 residues. CDR1 is MDHEN, CDR2 SYDVKM, per germline. CDR3 sequence (DNA): TGTGCCAGCAGCCCGGGACAGGGGTTTTTCTTGGACTATGGCTACACCTTC. It codes for CASSPGQGFFLDYGYTF.

This sequence joins TRBV19 and TRBJ2-7; TRBD2 agrees at 10 bases. V shed 4 bases, J shed 3 bases, and the junction held 9 bases outside the gene matches. The V gene's germline CDR1 is LNHDA and CDR2 SQIVND (reference sequence). This CDR3 region has 16 residues. CDR3 residues: CASSRSGTSVIYEQYF. The CDR3 DNA reads TGTGCCAGTAGTAGATCCGGGACTAGCGTAATCTACGAGCAGTACTTC.

The chain recombines TRBV5-6 with TRBJ1-2; TRBD1 agrees at 9 bases. This CDR3 region has 15 residues. Trimming at V came to 0 bases and at J to 2 bases, leaving 2 bases not matched to a gene. Germline V CDR1 and CDR2: SGHDT, YYEEEE. CDR3 protein: CASSLADRGNYGYTF. The CDR3 region has the DNA TGTGCCAGCAGCTTGGCCGACAGGGGGAACTATGGCTACACCTTC. Based on the CDR3 plus reference TRBV5-6 and TRBJ1-2, the full variable domain is DAGVTQSPTHLIKTRGQQVTLRCSPKSGHDTVSWYQQALGQGPQFIFQYYEEEERQRGNFPDRFSGHQFPNYSSELNVNALLLGDSALYLCASSLADRGNYGYTFGSGTRLTVV.

The count of this clone is one. This rearrangement joins TRBV27 to TRBJ2-7; D is perhaps TRBD1 (5 bases). TRBJ2-5 explains the end of the DNA better; the J call may be wrong. Germline V CDR1 and CDR2: MNHEY, SMNVEV (reference sequence). The CDR3 extends over 14 amino acids. In DNA form, the CDR3 reads TGTGCCAGCAGTTCATGGGGCAGACAAGAGACCCAGTACTTC. It is translated as CASSSWGRQETQYF.